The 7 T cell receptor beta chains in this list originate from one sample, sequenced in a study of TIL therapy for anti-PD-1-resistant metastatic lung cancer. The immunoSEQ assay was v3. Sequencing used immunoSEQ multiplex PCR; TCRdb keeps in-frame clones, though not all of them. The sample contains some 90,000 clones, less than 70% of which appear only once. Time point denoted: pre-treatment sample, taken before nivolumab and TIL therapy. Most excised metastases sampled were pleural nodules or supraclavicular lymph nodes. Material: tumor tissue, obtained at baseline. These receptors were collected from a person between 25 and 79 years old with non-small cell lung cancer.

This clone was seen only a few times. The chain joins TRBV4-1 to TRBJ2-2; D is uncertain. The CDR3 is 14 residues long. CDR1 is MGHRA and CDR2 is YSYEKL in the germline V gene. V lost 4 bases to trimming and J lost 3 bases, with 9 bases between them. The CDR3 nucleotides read TGCGCCAGCAGCCTAGTGGTAGACACCGGGGAGCTGTTTTTT. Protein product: CASSLVVDTGELFF.

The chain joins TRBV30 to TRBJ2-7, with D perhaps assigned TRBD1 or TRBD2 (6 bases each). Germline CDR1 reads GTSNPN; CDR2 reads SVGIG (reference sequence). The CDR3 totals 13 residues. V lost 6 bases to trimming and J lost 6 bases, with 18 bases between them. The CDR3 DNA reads TGTGCCTGCCGTGGAGGGGGACACCGCGAGCAGTACTTC. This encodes CACRGGGHREQYF.

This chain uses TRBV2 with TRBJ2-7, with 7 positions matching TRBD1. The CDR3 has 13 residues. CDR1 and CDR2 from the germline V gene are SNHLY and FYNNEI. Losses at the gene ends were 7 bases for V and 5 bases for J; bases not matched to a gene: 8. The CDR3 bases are TGTGCCAGCATCAGGGGGTCTAAAGACGAGCAGTACTTC. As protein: CASIRGSKDEQYF.

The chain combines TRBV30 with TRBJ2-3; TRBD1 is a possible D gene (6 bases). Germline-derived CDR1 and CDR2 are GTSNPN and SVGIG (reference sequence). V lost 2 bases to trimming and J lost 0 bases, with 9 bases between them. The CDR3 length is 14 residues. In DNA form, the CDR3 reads TGTGCCTGGAGTCGGACAGCTAGCACAGATACGCAGTATTTT. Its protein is CAWSRTASTDTQYF. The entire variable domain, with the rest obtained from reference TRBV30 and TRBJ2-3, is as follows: SQTIHQWPATLVQPVGSPLSLECTVEGTSNPNLYWYRQAAGRGLQLLFYSVGIGQISSEVPQNLSASRPQDRQFILSSKKLLLSDSGFYLCAWSRTASTDTQYFGPGTRLTVL.

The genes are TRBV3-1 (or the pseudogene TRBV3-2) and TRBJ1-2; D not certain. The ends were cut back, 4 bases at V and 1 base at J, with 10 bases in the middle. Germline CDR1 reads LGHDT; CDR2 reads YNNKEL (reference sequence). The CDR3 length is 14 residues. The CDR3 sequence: CASSPGFHNYGYTF. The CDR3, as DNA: TGTGCCAGCAGCCCCGGGTTCCATAACTATGGCTACACCTTC.

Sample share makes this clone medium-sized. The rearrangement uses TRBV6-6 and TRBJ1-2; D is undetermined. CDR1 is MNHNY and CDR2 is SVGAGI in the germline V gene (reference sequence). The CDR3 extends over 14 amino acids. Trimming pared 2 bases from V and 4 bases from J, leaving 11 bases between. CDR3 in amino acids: CASSYAYEIYGYTF. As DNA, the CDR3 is TGTGCCAGCAGTTACGCTTATGAGATCTATGGCTACACCTTC.

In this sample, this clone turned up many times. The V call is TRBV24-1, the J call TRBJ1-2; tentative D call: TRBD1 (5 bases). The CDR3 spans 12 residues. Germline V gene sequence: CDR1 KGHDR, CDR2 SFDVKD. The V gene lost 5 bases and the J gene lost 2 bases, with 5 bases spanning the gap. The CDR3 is CATSGDNYGYTF. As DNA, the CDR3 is TGTGCCACCAGTGGGGACAACTATGGCTACACCTTC.